What follows are 18 T cell receptor beta chains derived from one specimen sequenced in a study of blood T cell repertoires in COVID-19. Method: immunoSEQ multiplex PCR; TCRdb's copy keeps in-frame clones and lacks some. The table has some 180,000 clones, 65% to 85% seen once. The sample taken for sequencing was PBMCs or T cells enriched from blood (not recorded which). These TCRs come from a woman aged 30 to 39 who had been exposed to COVID-19.

This chain connects TRBV5-1 to TRBJ1-1; D unclear. The germline V gene has CDR1 SGHRS and CDR2 YFSETQ. Trimming cost V 1 base and J 1 base, with 11 bases left between them. The CDR3 is made up of 15 amino acids. The CDR3 protein is CASSLSRERNTEAFF. CDR3 in DNA: TGCGCCAGCAGCTTGTCTAGAGAGAGGAACACTGAAGCTTTCTTT.

The J gene is TRBJ2-7, the V gene TRBV5-1; 11 bases fit TRBD2. Germline V gene lookup returns CDR1 SGHRS and CDR2 YFSETQ. With V trimmed by 3 bases and J by 7 bases, 9 bases remained unmatched. This CDR3 spans 15 amino acids. In nucleotides, the CDR3 is TGCGCCAGCAGCTCGACTAGCGGGGCGCGGGGTGAGCAGTACTTC. Amino acid sequence: CASSSTSGARGEQYF.

This chain links TRBV9 with TRBJ1-2, with TRBD1 matching 9 bases. The CDR3 has 14 residues. V lost 4 bases to trimming and J lost 7 bases; unmatched junction nucleotides: 8. Per the germline V gene, CDR1 is SGDLS and CDR2 is YYNGEE. The CDR3 nucleotides read TGTGCCAGCAGCATGGGACAGGGTACACGTGGCTACACCTTC. It translates to CASSMGQGTRGYTF.

The V gene is TRBV7-3, the J gene TRBJ1-2; 7 nucleotides match TRBD1. This CDR3 has 13 residues. Germline V lookup: CDR1 SGHTA, CDR2 FQGTGA. V shed 4 bases and J 8 bases; nucleotides not matched to a gene: 7. The CDR3 DNA follows: TGTGCCAGCAGCTCAGAGCACAGGGGAGGCTACACCTTC. The encoded protein is CASSSEHRGGYTF.

The V call is TRBV11-2, the J call TRBJ2-5; 7 bases agree with TRBD2. Germline-derived CDR1 and CDR2 are SGHAT and FQNNGV. CDR3 length equals 15 residues. V lost 1 base, J lost 1 base, and 3 bases stayed unmatched. CDR3 region: CASSLGSSGQETQYF. The CDR3 DNA follows: TGTGCCAGCAGCTTAGGATCTAGCGGCCAAGAGACCCAGTACTTC.

CDR3 residues: CASSLGGTGGLEAFF. The CDR3 bases are TGTGCCAGCAGCTTAGGGGGGACAGGGGGTTTAGAAGCTTTCTTT. The chain joins TRBV7-2 to TRBJ1-1, with TRBD1 matching 11 bases. Losses at the gene ends were 1 base for V and 8 bases for J; bases not matched to a gene: 6. Looked up from germline, CDR1 is SGHTA and CDR2 is FQGNSA. The CDR3 covers 15 residues.

V and J are TRBV7-9 and TRBJ1-2, with 11 bases fitting TRBD1. The germline V gene encodes CDR1 SEHNR and CDR2 FQNEAQ (reference sequence). The V segment lost 5 bases and the J segment 8 bases; nucleotides outside the gene matches: 7. The CDR3 totals 14 residues. The CDR3 nucleotides read TGTGCCAGCAGCCGGGACAGGGGGGAAGACGGCTACACCTTC. Translated, it gives CASSRDRGEDGYTF. Based on the CDR3 plus reference TRBV7-9 and TRBJ1-2, the full variable domain is DTGVSQNPRHKITKRGQNVTFRCDPISEHNRLYWYRQTLGQGPEFLTYFQNEAQLEKSRLLSDRFSAERPKGSFSTLEIQRTEQGDSAMYLCASSRDRGEDGYTFGSGTRLTVV.

The V and J genes are TRBV2 and TRBJ2-1, with a tentative D call TRBD1 (5 bases). This CDR3 comprises 15 residues. V was shortened by 6 bases and J by 0 bases, with 12 bases between the two germline ends. CDR1 is SNHLY and CDR2 is FYNNEI in the germline V gene. The CDR3 region has the DNA TGTGCCAGCAGGGAGACAGAAAGCTCCTACAATGAGCAGTTCTTC. Its protein product is CASRETESSYNEQFF.

This chain joins TRBV10-3 and TRBJ1-5; perhaps TRBD1 as D (6 bases). The germline CDR1 and CDR2 sequences are ENHRY and SYGVKD. With 7 bases removed from V and 0 bases from J, the gap between germline ends came to 16 bases. CDR3 size: 16 residues. The CDR3 nucleotides read TGTGCCATCAACCCTAAGACAGGTTATAGCAATCAGCCCCAGCATTTT. This gives the protein CAINPKTGYSNQPQHF.

This chain uses TRBV5-1 with TRBJ1-2; 7 nucleotides agree with TRBD1. The V and J ends lost 4 bases and 8 bases, in that order; junction bases with no gene match: 8. The V gene's germline CDR1 is SGHRS and CDR2 YFSETQ. The CDR3 extends over 13 amino acids. The CDR3 region is CASSLQGQRGYTF. Here the CDR3 DNA reads TGCGCCAGCAGCCTACAGGGACAGAGGGGCTACACCTTC. Full variable domain (remainder filled in from reference TRBV5-1 and TRBJ1-2): KAGVTQTPRYLIKTRGQQVTLSCSPISGHRSVSWYQQTPGQGLQFLFEYFSETQRNKGNFPGRFSGRQFSNSRSEMNVSTLELGDSALYLCASSLQGQRGYTFGSGTRLTVV.

The chain recombines TRBV19 with TRBJ2-5, with D possibly matching TRBD1 (6 bases). The CDR3 length is 12 residues. CDR1 LNHDA and CDR2 SQIVND come from the germline V gene (reference sequence). V was shortened by 3 bases and J by 5 bases, with 7 bases between the two germline ends. CDR3 in DNA: TGTGCCAGTAGTATGGACAGTGAGACCCAGTACTTC. It specifies CASSMDSETQYF. The variable domain in full, with the rest retrieved from reference TRBV19 and TRBJ2-5, is DGGITQSPKYLFRKEGQNVTLSCEQNLNHDAMYWYRQDPGQGLRLIYYSQIVNDFQKGDIAEGYSVSREKKESFPLTVTSAQKNPTAFYLCASSMDSETQYFGPGTRLLVL.

This clone was picked up one time. The rearrangement uses TRBV11-2 and TRBJ2-2; tentative D call: TRBD1 (5 bases). V was clipped by 5 bases and J by 6 bases, with 7 bases between them. The CDR3 runs to 12 residues. Germline lookup yields CDR1 SGHAT and CDR2 FQNNGV. The CDR3 region has the DNA TGTGCCAGCAGCCAAGGGGCCGGGGAGCTGTTTTTT. It encodes CASSQGAGELFF.

CDR3 sequence (DNA): TGTGCCAGCAGCCGGACAGGGCCCTACGAGCAGTACTTC. This gives the protein CASSRTGPYEQYF. The chain is built from TRBV11-2 and TRBJ2-7; 8 bases are a match to TRBD1. CDR3 length equals 13 residues. Trimming took 5 bases from V and 2 from J; bases not matched to a gene: 2. Germline lookup yields CDR1 SGHAT and CDR2 FQNNGV.

The chain is built from TRBV5-1 and TRBJ2-7; 7 nucleotides line up with TRBD1. The germline gives CDR1 SGHRS, CDR2 YFSETQ. The V and J ends lost 4 bases and 2 bases, in that order; junction bases with no gene match: 6. This CDR3 has 14 residues. The DNA of the CDR3 is TGCGCCAGCAGCCCCCCGGGACAGCCCTACGAGCAGTACTTC. Translation: CASSPPGQPYEQYF.

The DNA for the CDR3 is TGTGCCATCAGTGATGGGGGGTCAACTGAAGCTTTCTTT. It is translated as CAISDGGSTEAFF. The chain recombines TRBV10-3 with TRBJ1-1, with D possibly TRBD1 on 5 matching bases. Trimming pared 3 bases from V and 5 bases from J, leaving 10 bases between. The CDR3 length is 13 residues. Looked up from germline, CDR1 is ENHRY and CDR2 is SYGVKD.

The rearrangement links TRBV9 to TRBJ1-2; D is ambiguous. The CDR3 runs 15 residues. The V gene's germline CDR1 is SGDLS and CDR2 YYNGEE. Trimming took off 0 bases at V and 4 bases at J, with 13 bases between the two ends. Here the CDR3 reads CASSVDDDKTYGYTF. The DNA of the CDR3 is TGTGCCAGCAGCGTAGACGACGACAAGACCTATGGCTACACCTTC.

This clone has just a few counts. This chain connects TRBV7-3 to TRBJ2-6, with D possibly being TRBD1 (5 bases). V was pared by 6 bases and J by 2 bases, with 11 bases between. CDR1 and CDR2 from the germline V gene are SGHTA and FQGTGA. The CDR3 is made up of 15 amino acids. This chain's CDR3 is CASSSAGPGANVLTF. The CDR3 DNA sequence: TGTGCCAGCAGTTCAGCAGGGCCTGGGGCCAACGTCCTGACTTTC.

Turning to this clone: Other DNA sequences from this sample encode an identical CDR3 as well. V gene TRBV10-3 combines with J gene TRBJ1-4; D is possibly TRBD1 (5 bases). The V and J ends lost 2 bases and 4 bases respectively, with 8 bases between them. From germline, CDR1 is ENHRY and CDR2 SYGVKD. The CDR3 spans 14 residues. The CDR3 bases are TGTGCCATCAGTGAGGCAGGGCTTAATGAAAAACTGTTTTTT. Amino acid sequence: CAISEAGLNEKLFF.